The 32 T cell receptor beta chains below come from one sample, sequenced in a study of blood T cell repertoires in COVID-19. Clones were read by immunoSEQ multiplex PCR, and TCRdb kept only the in-frame ones, dropping some. In the table there are 500,000 to 600,000 clones, roughly 89% of which are singletons. Sequenced sample: peripheral blood. These receptors were obtained from a woman between 50 and 59 years old with COVID-19, enrolled during active disease.

The CDR3 spells CASSFRLAGLPNAPQYF. The CDR3 bases are TGTGCCAGCAGCTTTAGGCTAGCGGGGCTCCCGAATGCTCCGCAGTATTTT. The V call is TRBV5-6, the J call TRBJ2-3; 9 positions match TRBD2. This CDR3 has 17 amino acids. V lost 2 bases to trimming and J lost 10 bases; unmatched junction nucleotides: 17. From germline, CDR1 is SGHDT and CDR2 YYEEEE.

The chain has TRBV25-1 and TRBJ2-2, with D possibly matching TRBD2 (6 bases). Germline CDR1 is MGHDK and CDR2 is SYGVNS. Trimming removed 11 bases from V and 0 bases from J, with 10 bases in between. This CDR3 contains 13 residues. For the CDR3, the DNA is TGTGCCTCGGGACTTACGAACACCGGGGAGCTGTTTTTT. Protein: CASGLTNTGELFF.

The chain links TRBV9 to TRBJ1-1; D is undetermined. The germline V gene has CDR1 SGDLS and CDR2 YYNGEE. The V end was cut by 0 bases, the J end by 0 bases, with 9 bases between. The CDR3 extends over 15 amino acids. Written as DNA, the CDR3 is TGTGCCAGCAGCGTAGCCCCGTCCTTGAACACTGAAGCTTTCTTT. Protein product: CASSVAPSLNTEAFF.

This chain uses TRBV7-3 with TRBJ1-4; D gene ambiguous. Trimming stripped 2 bases from V and 8 bases from J, with 12 bases between. This CDR3 contains 14 residues. CDR1 and CDR2 from the germline V gene are SGHTA and FQGTGA. The CDR3 DNA is TGTGCCAGCAGCTTATCTCGGGTGTCGGAAAAACTGTTTTTT. The encoded protein is CASSLSRVSEKLFF.

The rearrangement links TRBV2 to TRBJ1-4; D might be TRBD1 (5 bases). Germline CDR1 reads SNHLY; CDR2 reads FYNNEI. Trimming removed 1 base from V and 0 bases from J, with 9 bases in between. The CDR3 sequence is 16 residues long. The CDR3 DNA reads as TGTGCCAGCAGTGAAGACAGGATCGCAACTAATGAAAAACTGTTTTTT. This encodes CASSEDRIATNEKLFF.

V and J are TRBV19 and TRBJ1-1; a weak D match, TRBD1 (5 bases). V lost 6 bases, J lost 3 bases, and 14 bases lay in between. The CDR3 has 14 residues. CDR1 is LNHDA, CDR2 SQIVND, per germline (reference sequence). Written as DNA, the CDR3 is TGTGCCAGTAGCGACCGGGGGGGGTACACTGAAGCTTTCTTT. Translating gives CASSDRGGYTEAFF.

The V and J genes are TRBV11-3 and TRBJ2-7; 10 bases fit TRBD2. This CDR3 is 14 amino acids long. The trim removed 3 bases at V and 4 bases at J, leaving 3 bases unmatched. Germline V gene lookup returns CDR1 SGHNT and CDR2 YENEEA. In DNA, the CDR3 is TGTGCCAGCAGCTTGGGACTAGCGTTTTACGAGCAGTACTTC. This translates into CASSLGLAFYEQYF.

CDR3 region: CASSPLTGTEGYEQYF. Written as DNA, the CDR3 is TGCGCCAGCAGCCCCCTCACCGGGACTGAGGGCTACGAGCAGTACTTC. This chain joins TRBV5-1 and TRBJ2-7; D perhaps matches TRBD2 (6 bases). Germline assignment: CDR1 SGHRS and CDR2 YFSETQ. V lost 4 bases and J 3 bases, leaving 20 bases between the germline ends. This CDR3 region has 16 residues.

V and J are TRBV29-1 and TRBJ1-1; 7 nucleotides match TRBD1. CDR3 length: 13 residues. J gave up 5 bases and V 7 bases, and 10 bases lay outside the gene matches. Germline CDR1 reads SQVTM; CDR2 reads ANQGSEA. The CDR3 sequence: CSASGGGGTEAFF. The CDR3 DNA reads TGCAGCGCATCAGGGGGAGGCGGAACTGAAGCTTTCTTT.

V and J are TRBV7-6 and TRBJ2-1; weak D call: TRBD1 (6 bases). Germline CDR1 and CDR2: SGHVS and FNYEAQ. Trimming removed 7 bases at V and 5 bases at J, with 24 bases between. This CDR3 is built from 17 residues. CDR3 DNA: TGTGCCAGCAACGTGAGAGCGAAGGGTCGGACAGACAATGAGCAGTTCTTC. This translates into CASNVRAKGRTDNEQFF.

The chain links TRBV19 to TRBJ1-4, with D unclear. In germline, CDR1 is LNHDA, CDR2 SQIVND (reference sequence). Trimming cost V 6 bases and J 0 bases, with 8 bases left between them. The CDR3 loop spans 14 amino acids. The CDR3 sequence: CASSEDSTNEKLFF. Written as DNA, the CDR3 is TGTGCCAGTAGCGAAGACTCAACTAATGAAAAACTGTTTTTT.

Comment on this clone: In the same sample, other DNA sequences code for this CDR3. V gene TRBV9 combines with J gene TRBJ1-3; D unresolved. The CDR3 loop spans 14 amino acids. Germline-derived CDR1 and CDR2 are SGDLS and YYNGEE. The V gene lost 0 bases and the J gene lost 2 bases, with 6 bases spanning the gap. The CDR3 sequence: CASSVGGTGNTIYF. CDR3 in DNA: TGTGCCAGCAGCGTAGGCGGCACTGGAAACACCATATATTTT.

J is TRBJ1-4 and V is TRBV29-1, with D maybe TRBD1 (6 bases). CDR3 length: 12 residues. V dropped 4 bases and J dropped 8 bases, with 11 bases sitting between them. Germline V gives CDR1 SQVTM, CDR2 ANQGSEA. CDR3 sequence reads: CSVAGVGEKLFF. CDR3 bases: TGCAGCGTTGCAGGGGTAGGAGAAAAACTGTTTTTT.

The CDR3 sequence: CASSLSRASMSEQYF. CDR3 coding DNA: TGTGCCAGCAGTTTATCGAGAGCCTCAATGAGCGAGCAGTACTTC. The chain couples TRBV27 to TRBJ2-7; D is ambiguous. The CDR3 spans 15 residues. Germline values: CDR1 MNHEY, CDR2 SMNVEV (reference sequence). Trimming shortened V by 0 bases and J by 6 bases, and 15 bases separated the two germline ends.

This sequence joins TRBV6-5 and TRBJ2-3; D unclear. V dropped 0 bases and J dropped 9 bases, with 10 bases sitting between them. Per the germline V gene, CDR1 is MNHEY and CDR2 is SVGAGI. The CDR3 has 13 amino acids. For the CDR3, the DNA is TGTGCCAGCAGTTACTCTTCGGCGGTCACGCAGTATTTT. This codes for CASSYSSAVTQYF.

The J gene is TRBJ2-1, the V gene TRBV12-3 or TRBV12-4; D is perhaps TRBD1 (7 bases). V was cut by 3 bases and J by 16 bases, with 13 bases left in between. The CDR3 sequence is 11 residues long. DNA of the CDR3: TGTGCCAGCAGTTTGGAGGGGGCGGCCTTCTTC. This gives the protein CASSLEGAAFF.

Note on this clone: Other DNA sequences in this specimen translate into the identical CDR3. The chain is built from TRBV10-3 and TRBJ1-1; TRBD1 is a possible D gene (5 bases). The V and J ends lost 3 bases and 5 bases respectively, with 7 bases between them. Germline loops: CDR1 ENHRY, CDR2 SYGVKD. This CDR3 contains 12 residues. Written as DNA, the CDR3 is TGTGCCATCAGTGAACGGGGGACTGAAGCTTTCTTT. Translating it yields CAISERGTEAFF.

This chain uses TRBV5-6 with TRBJ2-1, with D maybe TRBD2 (6 bases). Trimming pared 4 bases from V and 0 bases from J, leaving 14 bases between. This CDR3 region has 16 residues. CDR1 and CDR2 (germline): SGHDT, YYEEEE. CDR3 sequence (DNA): TGTGCCAGCAGCCCCACTTGGGGGGACTCCTACAATGAGCAGTTCTTC. Encoded protein: CASSPTWGDSYNEQFF. Drawing the rest from reference TRBV5-6 and TRBJ2-1, the complete variable domain is DAGVTQSPTHLIKTRGQQVTLRCSPKSGHDTVSWYQQALGQGPQFIFQYYEEEERQRGNFPDRFSGHQFPNYSSELNVNALLLGDSALYLCASSPTWGDSYNEQFFGPGTRLTVL.

As to this clone: This CDR3 is also generated by other DNA sequences in the sample. The rearrangement uses TRBV19 and TRBJ1-1, with D possibly matching TRBD1 (6 bases). V gave up 3 bases and J gave up 0 bases, with 17 bases separating them. This CDR3 has 17 residues. Germline V gene sequence: CDR1 LNHDA, CDR2 SQIVND (reference sequence). In DNA, the CDR3 is TGTGCCAGTAGTATGGAGGACAGTTGGGGATTGAACACTGAAGCTTTCTTT. This translates into CASSMEDSWGLNTEAFF.

This sequence joins TRBV24-1 and TRBJ2-3, with D perhaps matching TRBD1 (5 bases). The CDR3 is made up of 15 amino acids. Germline V gives CDR1 KGHDR, CDR2 SFDVKD. The V end was cut by 5 bases, the J end by 3 bases, with 14 bases between. The CDR3 region is CATSAGAGRTDTQYF. The CDR3 nucleotides are TGTGCCACCAGTGCTGGGGCAGGCCGTACAGATACGCAGTATTTT.

This chain joins TRBV19 and TRBJ1-5; TRBD1 aligns across 8 bases. The CDR3 contains 15 residues. The germline CDR1 and CDR2 sequences are LNHDA and SQIVND (reference sequence). Germline trimming cut 0 bases from V and 7 bases from J; bases unmatched to any gene: 5. The CDR3 DNA reads as TGTGCCAGTAGTATAGATCAGGGGGCGCGACAGCCCCAGCATTTT. This sequence encodes CASSIDQGARQPQHF.

The rearrangement joins TRBV10-2 to TRBJ1-2; 7 nucleotides line up with TRBD1. CDR1 is WSHSY, CDR2 SAAADI, per germline. The CDR3 spans 12 residues. V dropped 8 bases and J dropped 1; count of bases not matched to a gene: 1. This CDR3 reads CASGDSNYGYTF. As DNA, the CDR3 is TGCGCCAGCGGGGACAGTAACTATGGCTACACCTTC.

The chain carries TRBV4-1 and TRBJ1-1, with 8 bases that match TRBD1. The CDR3 is made up of 17 amino acids. V was pared by 3 bases and J by 1 base, with 10 bases of the junction left unmatched. Per germline, CDR1 MGHRA and CDR2 YSYEKL. This CDR3 reads CASSHPGTGPWNTEAFF. For the CDR3, the DNA is TGCGCCAGCAGCCACCCTGGGACAGGCCCTTGGAACACTGAAGCTTTCTTT.

This chain links TRBV20-1 with TRBJ1-1, with a weak D call TRBD1 (5 bases). Trimming took 3 bases from V and 5 from J, leaving 13 bases between them. The CDR3 totals 13 residues. CDR1 and CDR2 (germline): DFQATT, SNEGSKA (reference sequence). This CDR3 reads CSASVGGGTEAFF. For the CDR3, the DNA is TGCAGTGCTAGTGTCGGGGGTGGGACTGAAGCTTTCTTT.

The rearrangement uses TRBV5-1 and TRBJ1-4, with 8 bases identical to TRBD1. This CDR3 has 14 residues. The V and J ends lost 1 base and 6 bases, in that order; junction bases with no gene match: 2. Germline values: CDR1 SGHRS, CDR2 YFSETQ. The CDR3 DNA sequence: TGCGCCAGCAGCTTGCAGGGGGCGGATGAAAAACTGTTTTTT. This translates into CASSLQGADEKLFF.

The chain links TRBV7-8 to TRBJ2-7; the D gene is possibly TRBD1 (6 bases). This CDR3 contains 15 residues. Germline CDR1 and CDR2: SGHVS and FQNEAQ. V lost 4 bases and J lost 2, with 15 bases in between. The CDR3, as DNA: TGTGCCAGCAGCTCAACTGGGACACCGGCCTACGAGCAGTACTTC. This codes for CASSSTGTPAYEQYF. The full variable domain, its missing parts supplied by reference TRBV7-8 and TRBJ2-7, is GAGVSQSPRYKVAKRGQDVALRCDPISGHVSLFWYQQALGQGPEFLTYFQNEAQLDKSGLPSDRFFAERPEGSVSTLKIQRTQQEDSAVYLCASSSTGTPAYEQYFGPGTRLTVT.

J is TRBJ1-6 and V is TRBV27; D is uncertain. From germline, CDR1 is MNHEY and CDR2 SMNVEV (reference sequence). Trimming removed 1 base at V and 0 bases at J, with 13 bases between. The CDR3 totals 18 residues. CDR3 sequence reads: CASSLLSQGSSYNSPLHF. The CDR3 DNA is TGTGCCAGCAGTTTATTGTCACAAGGGAGCTCCTATAATTCACCCCTCCACTTT.

J is TRBJ2-7 and V is TRBV5-4; 16 nucleotides line up with TRBD2. This CDR3 comprises 16 residues. The junction had 4 bases not matched to a gene; V was cut back by 1 base and J by 6 bases. The germline CDR1 and CDR2 sequences are SGHNT and YYREEE (reference sequence). In nucleotides, the CDR3 is TGTGCCAGCAGCTTGAGGGGGACTAGCGGGGGGGCCGAGCAGTACTTC. Protein: CASSLRGTSGGAEQYF.

The V gene is TRBV29-1, the J gene TRBJ1-2, with TRBD1 as a possible D gene (5 bases). This CDR3 region has 12 residues. Germline V CDR1 and CDR2: SQVTM, ANQGSEA. V was cut by 3 bases and J by 5 bases, with 10 bases left in between. The CDR3 nucleotides are TGCAGCGTTGACAGGGTCAAGTATGGCTACACCTTC. Translating gives CSVDRVKYGYTF.

V and J are TRBV7-3 and TRBJ2-3; 11 bases are shared with TRBD2. V lost 5 bases and J lost 1; bases outside the gene matches: 5. There are 16 residues in the CDR3. Per germline, CDR1 SGHTA and CDR2 FQGTGA. The CDR3 nucleotides read TGTGCCAGCAGCCCCGCGACTAGCGGGGGCACAGATACGCAGTATTTT. Protein sequence: CASSPATSGGTDTQYF.

The V call is TRBV6-1, the J call TRBJ2-3; 7 nucleotides align to TRBD1. J gave up 0 bases and V 4 bases, and 7 bases lay outside the gene matches. Germline V gene sequence: CDR1 MNHNS, CDR2 SASEGT. This CDR3 is built from 16 residues. CDR3 sequence: CASSGQGVSSTDTQYF. The CDR3 DNA is TGTGCCAGCAGTGGCCAGGGGGTCTCTAGCACAGATACGCAGTATTTT.

The gene calls are TRBV30 and TRBJ1-1; TRBD1 matches 8 bases. Germline CDR1 GTSNPN, CDR2 SVGIG (reference sequence). Trimming cost V 3 bases and J 5 bases; bases outside gene matches: 8. The CDR3 length is 14 residues. CDR3 amino acids: CAWRRTGSGTEAFF. CDR3 nucleotide sequence: TGTGCCTGGAGAAGGACAGGGAGTGGAACTGAAGCTTTCTTT.